These T cell receptor beta chains were read from a single sample in a study of shared clonotypes between healthy human individuals. Assay used: immunoSEQ multiplex PCR; TCRdb lists only in-frame clones, some missing. The table lists around 1.9 million clones, approximately 94% of them singletons. Sequences were obtained from naive CD8+ T cells from PBMCs. The receptors come from a man aged 18 to 30 in good health. Some clones in this sample may be carry-over from other donors' samples. CDR3s include the opening cysteine and the closing phenylalanine or tryptophan. A D gene is named only where the DNA matches it firmly. The size of a clone is reported for some rows only, either as once, few or many, or as a class for expanded clones.

v_call	clone_size	d_call	j_call	cdr3_nt	cdr3_aa
TRBV10-3	.	TRBD1	TRBJ2-7	TGTGCCATCAGTGTGTTTGGGGACAGGGGGCTACGGGAGCAGTACTTC	CAISVFGDRGLREQYF
TRBV10-3	.	.	TRBJ1-4	TGTGCCATCAGTGGAGACCGCTATGAAAAACTGTTTTTT	CAISGDRYEKLFF
TRBV28	.	.	TRBJ1-2	TGTGCCAGCAGTTTAGAGGGCCAGGGGAACTATGGCTACACCTTC	CASSLEGQGNYGYTF
TRBV27	.	TRBD2	TRBJ2-7	TGTGCCAGCAGTCCCGGCAGCGGGAGCCACTACGAGCAGTACTTC	CASSPGSGSHYEQYF
TRBV7-3	.	TRBD1	TRBJ2-3	TGTGCCAGCAGCTCCTCCACCGAAACAGGGGTCGGTACAGATACGCAGTATTTT	CASSSSTETGVGTDTQYF
TRBV7-8	.	.	TRBJ2-7	TGTGCCAGCAGCTTAGTTCGGCAGGGACCCTACGAGCAGTACTTC	CASSLVRQGPYEQYF
TRBV9	.	.	TRBJ2-7	TGTGCCAGCAGCGTAGGTTTCTTGGGTTACGAGCAGTACTTC	CASSVGFLGYEQYF
TRBV10-2	.	.	TRBJ1-1	TGCGCCAGCAGTGAGTCGTACAGATTCACTGAAGCTTTCTTT	CASSESYRFTEAFF
TRBV27	.	.	TRBJ1-1	TGTGCCAGCAGTCTCTGGACGAACACTGAAGCTTTCTTT	CASSLWTNTEAFF
TRBV9	.	.	TRBJ2-2	TGTGCCAGCAGCGTAGGGGTCAACACCGGGGAGCTGTTTTTT	CASSVGVNTGELFF
TRBV13	.	.	TRBJ2-1	TGTGCCAGCAGCCCGCCAGTCGCCAATGAGCAGTTCTTC	CASSPPVANEQFF
TRBV30	.	.	TRBJ1-5	TGTGCCTGGAGTGTTTATGGCGGGGGCGGCAATCAGCCCCAGCATTTT	CAWSVYGGGGNQPQHF
TRBV7-8	.	TRBD2	TRBJ2-3	TGTGCCAGCAGCTTAGCGGGGACGCGACCTTTAGGACTAGGCACAGATACGCAGTATTTT	CASSLAGTRPLGLGTDTQYF
TRBV2	.	TRBD2	TRBJ2-1	TGTGCCAGCAGTCCTCTTTTTTGGACTAGCGGGATAGAAAATGAGCAGTTCTTC	CASSPLFWTSGIENEQFF
TRBV27	.	TRBD1	TRBJ2-3	TGTGCCAGCAGTCTCCCCGGACAGGAGATATACACAGATACGCAGTATTTT	CASSLPGQEIYTDTQYF
TRBV30	.	.	TRBJ2-7	TGTGCCTGGAGCGTCTTAGACTACGAGCAGTACTTC	CAWSVLDYEQYF
TRBV5-8	.	.	TRBJ1-2	TGTGCCAGCAGCTTACGACGGCCAGGGGTTGATGGCTACACCTTC	CASSLRRPGVDGYTF
TRBV9	.	.	TRBJ1-5	TGTGCCAGCAGCGTAGCTTGCAGGGGCAATCAGCCCCAGCATTTT	CASSVACRGNQPQHF
TRBV4-1	.	.	TRBJ2-7	TGCGCCAGCAGCGCGTTTGAGGGGCAACCCTACGAGCAGTACTTC	CASSAFEGQPYEQYF
TRBV19	once	TRBD1	TRBJ2-7	TGTGCCAGTAGCGACAGGGAAGGCCCTTACGAGCAGTACTTC	CASSDREGPYEQYF
TRBV19	few	.	TRBJ2-1	TGTGCCAGTAGTATAGAACCCGGCAATGAGCAGTTCTTC	CASSIEPGNEQFF
TRBV19	.	TRBD2	TRBJ2-1	TGTGCCAGCCATGGGAGGGGTTTTCGGAATGAGCAGTTCTTC	CASHGRGFRNEQFF
TRBV11-3	.	.	TRBJ1-1	TGTGCCAGCAGCCCTAGGGAGGGCACTGAAGCTTTCTTT	CASSPREGTEAFF
TRBV4-1	.	.	TRBJ2-7	TGCGCCAGCAGCCAAAGAGACAGTAGTCGGTACGAGCAGTACTTC	CASSQRDSSRYEQYF
TRBV19	.	.	TRBJ2-7	TGTGCCAGTAGAGAGGCAGGGTCCTACGAGCAGTACTTC	CASREAGSYEQYF
TRBV28	.	.	TRBJ2-3	TGTGCCAGCAGTCCGGTCGGCAGGGACACAGATACGCAGTATTTT	CASSPVGRDTDTQYF
TRBV5-1	once	TRBD1	TRBJ2-7	TGCGCCAGCAGCTACTCCATAGACAGGGTCCACGAGCAGTACTTC	CASSYSIDRVHEQYF
TRBV11-2	.	.	TRBJ2-1	TGTGCCAGCAGCTTGGGCGGGCCGTGGAATGAGCAGTTCTTC	CASSLGGPWNEQFF
TRBV6-5	.	.	TRBJ2-7	TGTGCCAGCAGTCCCGGCCAGGGGTTATACGAGCAGTACTTC	CASSPGQGLYEQYF
TRBV9	.	TRBD2	TRBJ2-1	TGTGCCAGCAGCGTAGAAAGACTAGCGGGATACAATGAGCAGTTCTTC	CASSVERLAGYNEQFF
TRBV7-9	.	.	TRBJ1-2	TGTGCCAGCAGCGGACGGGCTGGGGGGGCGGACGGCTACACCTTC	CASSGRAGGADGYTF
TRBV7-6	few	.	TRBJ2-1	TGTGCCAGCAGCTTAGAGGCGGGACGCTACAATGAGCAGTTCTTC	CASSLEAGRYNEQFF
TRBV27	.	.	TRBJ2-7	TGTGCCAGCAGCCAAGGGGGCTACGAGCAGTACTTC	CASSQGGYEQYF
TRBV27	.	.	TRBJ2-5	TGTGCCAGCAGTTTATCCTCCCGGGGAGAGACCCAGTACTTC	CASSLSSRGETQYF
TRBV7-9	.	.	TRBJ1-2	TGTGCCAGCAGCTTCCTCGGAGACTCAGACTATGGCTACACCTTC	CASSFLGDSDYGYTF
TRBV10-3	.	TRBD1	TRBJ1-2	TGTGCCATCAGAGACAGGGATGGCGACTATGGCTACACCTTC	CAIRDRDGDYGYTF
TRBV27	.	TRBD2	TRBJ2-1	TGTGCCAGCAGAAGTACAACCCTAGCGGGAGGGCCAGTTGTAAATGAGCAGTTCTTC	CASRSTTLAGGPVVNEQFF
TRBV9	.	TRBD1	TRBJ2-7	TGTGCCAGCAGCGTATCGGGACAGCACTCCTACGAGCAGTACTTC	CASSVSGQHSYEQYF
TRBV7-9	.	.	TRBJ1-2	TGTGCCAGCAGCCCAGGGTTAGCTAACTATGGCTACACCTTC	CASSPGLANYGYTF
TRBV29-1	.	TRBD2	TRBJ2-3	TGCAGCGTTGAAGATCGCGGGACTAGCGGACACTATAGCACAGATACGCAGTATTTT	CSVEDRGTSGHYSTDTQYF
TRBV29-1	.	.	TRBJ2-3	TGCAGCGTTGATAAGCTGGGCAGTCGCACAGATACGCAGTATTTT	CSVDKLGSRTDTQYF
TRBV19	.	.	TRBJ2-2	TGTGCCAGTAAGGGGGTGCCCACCGGGGAGCTGTTTTTT	CASKGVPTGELFF
TRBV6-4	.	TRBD2	TRBJ2-3	TGTGCCAGCAGAACCGGGACTAGCGGGAGTACGCAGTATTTT	CASRTGTSGSTQYF
TRBV7-9	.	.	TRBJ2-2	TGTGCCAGCAGCTTAGACAATTACCGCCGCAGGGTGTATGGCGGGGAGCTGTTTTTT	CASSLDNYRRRVYGGELFF
TRBV27	.	TRBD1	TRBJ2-2	TGTGCCAGCAGTCCCAAGACAGGGCCCTACACCGGGGAGCTGTTTTTT	CASSPKTGPYTGELFF
TRBV29-1	.	TRBD2	TRBJ2-7	TGCAGCGTTGAAGATCTAGCGGGCCTCTCCTACGAGCAGTACTTC	CSVEDLAGLSYEQYF
TRBV27	.	.	TRBJ2-5	TGTGCCAGCCCACCAGGGGATGGGGTCGGAGAGACCCAGTACTTC	CASPPGDGVGETQYF
TRBV28	.	TRBD1	TRBJ2-1	TGTGCCAGCAGTTCAGGGGGAAATGAGCAGTTCTTC	CASSSGGNEQFF
TRBV7-9	.	.	TRBJ2-5	TGTGCCAGCAGCTTAGCTCTGGGACACTGGTACCAAGAGACCCAGTACTTC	CASSLALGHWYQETQYF
TRBV29-1	.	TRBD2	TRBJ2-3	TGCAGCGTAACCTCGTCGGGACTAGTCACAGATACGCAGTATTTT	CSVTSSGLVTDTQYF
TRBV7-8	.	TRBD2	TRBJ2-2	TGTGCCAGCAGCTTAGCGGGACTAGCGCCTGAGCTGTTTTTT	CASSLAGLAPELFF
TRBV10-3	.	TRBD2	TRBJ2-6	TGTGCCATCAGTGAATGGCGTCTGGCGGGAGATATCTCTGGGGCCAACGTCCTGACTTTC	CAISEWRLAGDISGANVLTF